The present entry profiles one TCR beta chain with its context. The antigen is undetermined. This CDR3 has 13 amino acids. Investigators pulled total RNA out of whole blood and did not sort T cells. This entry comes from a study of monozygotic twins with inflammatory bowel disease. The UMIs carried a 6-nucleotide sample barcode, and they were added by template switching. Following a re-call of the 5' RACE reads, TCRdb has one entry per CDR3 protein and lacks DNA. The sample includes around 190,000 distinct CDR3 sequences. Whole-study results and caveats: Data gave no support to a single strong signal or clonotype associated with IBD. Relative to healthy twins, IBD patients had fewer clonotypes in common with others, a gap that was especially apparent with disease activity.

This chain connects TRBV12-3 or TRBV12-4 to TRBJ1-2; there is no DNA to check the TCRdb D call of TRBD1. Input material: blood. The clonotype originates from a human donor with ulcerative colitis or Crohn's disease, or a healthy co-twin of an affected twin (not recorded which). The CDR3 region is CASSSDRSAGYTF.